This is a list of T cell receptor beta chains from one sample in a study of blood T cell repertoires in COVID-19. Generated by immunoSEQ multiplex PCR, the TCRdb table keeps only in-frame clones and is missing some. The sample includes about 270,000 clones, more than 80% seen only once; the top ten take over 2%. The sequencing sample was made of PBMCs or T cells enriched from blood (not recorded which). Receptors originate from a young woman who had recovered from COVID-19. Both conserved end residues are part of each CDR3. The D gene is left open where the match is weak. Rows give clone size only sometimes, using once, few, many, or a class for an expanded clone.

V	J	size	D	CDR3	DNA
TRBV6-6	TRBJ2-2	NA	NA	CASSLQNTGELFF	TGTGCCAGCAGTCTCCAGAACACCGGGGAGCTGTTTTTT
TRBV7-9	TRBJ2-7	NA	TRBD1	CASSSGTGYPYEQYF	TGTGCCAGCAGCTCCGGGACAGGGTATCCCTACGAGCAGTACTTC
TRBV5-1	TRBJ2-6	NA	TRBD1	CASSLLPRQGLSGANVLTF	TGCGCCAGCAGCTTACTTCCTCGACAGGGCCTCTCTGGGGCCAACGTCCTGACTTTC
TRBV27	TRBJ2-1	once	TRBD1	CASSSRQGVNEQFF	TGTGCCAGCAGTTCCAGACAGGGGGTCAATGAGCAGTTCTTC
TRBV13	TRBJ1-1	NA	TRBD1	CASSSPGQGGTEAFF	TGTGCCAGCAGCTCCCCCGGACAGGGAGGGACTGAAGCTTTCTTT
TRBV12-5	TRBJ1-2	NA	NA	CASGLVAGGYTF	TGTGCTAGTGGTTTGGTGGCGGGCGGCTACACCTTC
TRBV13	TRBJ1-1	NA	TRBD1	CASSPQGQGNTEAFF	TGTGCCAGCAGCCCCCAGGGACAGGGTAACACTGAAGCTTTCTTT
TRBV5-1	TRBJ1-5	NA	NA	CASSPDNGNQPQHF	TGCGCCAGCAGCCCAGATAACGGCAATCAGCCCCAGCATTTT
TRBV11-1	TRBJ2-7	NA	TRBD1	CASSSGTGNEQYF	TGTGCCAGCAGCTCCGGGACAGGCAACGAGCAGTACTTC
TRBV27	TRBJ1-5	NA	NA	CASSFSGEYNQPQHF	TGTGCCAGCAGTTTTTCGGGGGAGTACAATCAGCCCCAGCATTTT
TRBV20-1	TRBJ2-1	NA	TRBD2	CSASVGLAGFNSYNEQFF	TGCAGTGCTAGTGTGGGACTAGCGGGGTTCAACTCCTACAATGAGCAGTTCTTC
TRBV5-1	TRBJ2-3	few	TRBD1	CASSLSGGGLDTQYF	TGCGCCAGCAGCTTGTCAGGGGGCGGCCTCGATACGCAGTATTTT
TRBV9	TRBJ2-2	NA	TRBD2	CASSADLAGDHTGELFF	TGTGCCAGCAGCGCCGATCTAGCGGGGGATCACACCGGGGAGCTGTTTTTT
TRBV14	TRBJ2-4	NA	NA	CASSQGGLAKNIQYF	TGTGCCAGCAGCCAAGGGGGACTAGCCAAAAACATTCAGTACTTC
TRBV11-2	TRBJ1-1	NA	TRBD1	CASSYGTATEAFF	TGTGCCAGCAGCTACGGGACAGCCACTGAAGCTTTCTTT
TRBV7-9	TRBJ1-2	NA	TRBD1	CASSSGTGVGYTF	TGTGCCAGCAGTTCCGGGACAGGGGTCGGCTACACCTTC
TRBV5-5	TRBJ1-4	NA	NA	CASSPEGTPATNEKLFF	TGTGCCAGCAGCCCTGAGGGGACTCCCGCAACTAATGAAAAACTGTTTTTT
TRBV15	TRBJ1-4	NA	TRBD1	CATSRPSRGLGLLDEKLFF	TGTGCCACCAGCAGGCCCTCGAGGGGGCTGGGGTTGCTGGATGAAAAACTGTTTTTT
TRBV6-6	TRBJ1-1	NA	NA	CASSYSRAGESTEAFF	TGTGCCAGCAGTTACTCGAGGGCAGGGGAGAGCACTGAAGCTTTCTTT
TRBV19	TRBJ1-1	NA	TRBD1	CATNRGDTEAFF	TGTGCCACAAACAGGGGAGATACTGAAGCTTTCTTT
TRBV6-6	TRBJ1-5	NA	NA	CASSYYGQNSNQPQHF	TGTGCCAGCAGTTATTACGGACAGAATAGCAATCAGCCCCAGCATTTT
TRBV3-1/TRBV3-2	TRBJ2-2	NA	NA	CASSQDTRGHTGELFF	TGTGCCAGCAGCCAAGATACCAGGGGACACACCGGGGAGCTGTTTTTT
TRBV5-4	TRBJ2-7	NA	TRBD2	CASSLAHPSTSVREQYF	TGTGCCAGCAGCTTGGCCCACCCTTCGACTAGCGTTCGCGAGCAGTACTTC
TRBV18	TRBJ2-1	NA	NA	CASSPPGGVQFF	TGTGCCAGCTCACCACCAGGGGGGGTGCAGTTCTTC
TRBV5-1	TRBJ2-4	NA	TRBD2	CASSSGLAGGKNIQYF	TGCGCCAGCAGCTCAGGACTAGCGGGGGGGAAAAACATTCAGTACTTC
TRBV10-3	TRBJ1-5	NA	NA	CAISEASTNNQPQHF	TGTGCCATCAGTGAGGCCAGCACTAACAATCAGCCCCAGCATTTT
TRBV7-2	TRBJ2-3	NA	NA	CASSSLSTDTQYF	TGTGCCAGCAGCTCCCTTTCCACAGATACGCAGTATTTT
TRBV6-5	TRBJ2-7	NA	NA	CASSYDSGEQYF	TGTGCCAGCAGTTACGACAGCGGGGAGCAGTACTTC
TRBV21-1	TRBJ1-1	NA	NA	CASITRGGNTEAFF	TGTGCCAGCATCACTCGAGGGGGGAACACTGAAGCTTTCTTT
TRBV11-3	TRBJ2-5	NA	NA	CASSLSQNAQETQYF	TGTGCCAGCAGCTTATCCCAGAATGCCCAAGAGACCCAGTACTTC
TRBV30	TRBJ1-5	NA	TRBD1	CAWSVGQEYQPQHF	TGTGCCTGGAGCGTGGGACAGGAGTATCAGCCCCAGCATTTT
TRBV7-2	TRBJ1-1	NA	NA	CASSLVLGSYTEAFF	TGTGCCAGCAGCTTAGTTTTGGGCAGTTACACTGAAGCTTTCTTT
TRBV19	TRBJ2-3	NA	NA	CASSTHATGGSDTQYF	TGTGCCAGTAGTACCCATGCCACCGGGGGTTCAGATACGCAGTATTTT
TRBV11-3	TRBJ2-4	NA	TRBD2	CASSIGGGAKNIQYF	TGTGCCAGCAGCATTGGGGGGGGAGCCAAAAACATTCAGTACTTC
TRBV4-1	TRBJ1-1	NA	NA	CASSQGGGALNTEAFF	TGCGCCAGCAGCCAAGGGGGTGGGGCTTTGAACACTGAAGCTTTCTTT
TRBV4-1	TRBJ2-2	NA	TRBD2	CASSQDPAGGPYTGELFF	TGCGCCAGCAGCCAAGATCCAGCGGGGGGGCCATACACCGGGGAGCTGTTTTTT
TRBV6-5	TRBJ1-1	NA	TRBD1	CASSHQGALNTEAFF	TGTGCCAGCAGTCATCAGGGGGCGTTGAACACTGAAGCTTTCTTT
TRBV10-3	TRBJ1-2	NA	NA	CAITRQDDGYTF	TGTGCCATCACCCGACAGGATGATGGCTACACCTTC
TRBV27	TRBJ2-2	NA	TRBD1	CASSQGQGVGELFF	TGTGCCAGCAGTCAGGGACAGGGGGTTGGGGAGCTGTTTTTT
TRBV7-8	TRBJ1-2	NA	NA	CASSLVRGRATYYGYTF	TGTGCCAGCAGCTTAGTGCGGGGGCGCGCCACATACTATGGCTACACCTTC
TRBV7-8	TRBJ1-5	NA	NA	CASTRSGDGVQPQHF	TGTGCCAGCACCCGTTCAGGGGATGGGGTTCAGCCCCAGCATTTT
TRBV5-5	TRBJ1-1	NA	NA	CASSLGPGSNTEAFF	TGTGCCAGCAGCTTGGGACCAGGGTCGAACACTGAAGCTTTCTTT
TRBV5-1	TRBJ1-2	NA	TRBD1	CASSLAPGVTGGNYGYTF	TGCGCCAGCAGCTTGGCCCCGGGCGTGACAGGGGGGAACTATGGCTACACCTTC
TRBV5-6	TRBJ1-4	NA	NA	CASSKPNEKLFF	TGTGCCAGCAGCAAGCCAAATGAAAAACTGTTTTTT
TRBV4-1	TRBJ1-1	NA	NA	CASSQDVGGEAFF	TGCGCCAGCAGCCAAGATGTCGGCGGTGAAGCTTTCTTT
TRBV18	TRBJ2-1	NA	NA	CASSPEGSSYNEQFF	TGTGCCAGCTCACCGGAGGGGAGCTCCTACAATGAGCAGTTCTTC
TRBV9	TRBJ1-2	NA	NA	CASSQGGGGGYGYTF	TGTGCCAGCAGCCAAGGGGGGGGCGGCGGCTATGGCTACACCTTC
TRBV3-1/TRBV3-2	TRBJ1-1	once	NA	CASSQVRRNTEAFF	TGTGCCAGCAGCCAAGTTCGCAGGAACACTGAAGCTTTCTTT
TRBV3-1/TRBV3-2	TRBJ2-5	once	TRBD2	CASSQVVAGGLETQYF	TGTGCCAGCAGCCAAGTGGTAGCGGGGGGTTTGGAGACCCAGTACTTC